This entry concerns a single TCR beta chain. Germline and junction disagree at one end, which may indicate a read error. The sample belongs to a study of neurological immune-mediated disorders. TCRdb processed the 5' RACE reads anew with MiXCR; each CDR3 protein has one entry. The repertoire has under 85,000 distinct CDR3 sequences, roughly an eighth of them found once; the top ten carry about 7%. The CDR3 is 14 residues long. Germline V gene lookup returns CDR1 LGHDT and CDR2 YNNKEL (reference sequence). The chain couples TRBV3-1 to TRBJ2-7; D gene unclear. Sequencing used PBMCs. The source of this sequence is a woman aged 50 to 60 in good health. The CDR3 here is CAISQASIYYEQYF. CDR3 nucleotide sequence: TGTGCCATCAGCCAAGCTTCTATCTACTACGAGCAGTACTTC.